The clone carrying this TCR beta chain was picked up a small number of times. Antigen unknown. The sample belongs to a study of beta chain features in type 1 diabetes. Study at large: Summed over all samples, the examined sorted cells came to 100 million to 130 million. Findings and limits, study-wide: Small HLA sub-analyses could not settle whether HLA shapes TCRB rearrangement. The study found moderately but significantly shorter TCRB CDR3s in all four CD4+ subsets of Type 1 diabetes patients. PCR, the amplification step, might favor shorter templates, equally in patients and controls.

Every isolated RNA sample was fully reverse transcribed, so sequencing captured expressed TCRB transcripts. Clones were read by immunoSEQ multiplex PCR, and TCRdb kept only the in-frame ones, dropping some. Counted here are some 330,000 clones, around 13% occurring once; the ten biggest clones make up 0.0095% to 0.012%. This CDR3 has 14 residues. CDR1 MDHEN and CDR2 SYDVKM come from the germline V gene. V was pared by 8 bases and J by 4 bases, with 7 bases of the junction left unmatched. The V and J genes are TRBV28 and TRBJ1-4; 7 bases map to TRBD1. Material: naive CD4+ T cells from blood. The source of this sequence is a young woman with type 1 diabetes. The DNA of the CDR3 is TGTGCCAGCCACACCGGGACAGATAATGAAAAACTGTTTTTT. Translation: CASHTGTDNEKLFF. The full variable domain, with the rest looked up from reference TRBV28 and TRBJ1-4, is DVKVTQSSRYLVKRTGEKVFLECVQDMDHENMFWYRQDPGLGLRLIYFSYDVKMKEKGDIPEGYSVSREKKERFSLILESASTNQTSMYLCASHTGTDNEKLFFGSGTQLSVL.